Listed here are 9 T cell receptor beta chains from one sample, sequenced in a study of T cell responses to AZD1222 COVID-19 vaccine. Clones were sequenced by immunoSEQ multiplex PCR, and TCRdb holds only the in-frame ones, with some missing. This table has more than 100,000 clones, roughly nine tenths appearing once. This specimen was peripheral blood, taken on day 0 of AZD1222 vaccination. These TCRs come from an adult in good health.

The chain is built from TRBV19 and TRBJ2-1; D is possibly TRBD2 (6 bases). Germline lookup yields CDR1 LNHDA and CDR2 SQIVND (reference sequence). V dropped 4 bases and J dropped 3 bases, with 13 bases sitting between them. This CDR3 is 15 amino acids long. The CDR3 loop is CASSTTSKFYNEQFF. The CDR3 DNA reads as TGTGCCAGTAGTACGACTAGTAAGTTCTACAATGAGCAGTTCTTC.

The genes are TRBV28 and TRBJ1-2; 7 nucleotides line up with TRBD1. Unmatched junction bases numbered 8, after V lost 6 bases and J lost 4 bases. Germline assignment: CDR1 MDHEN and CDR2 SYDVKM. The CDR3 has 14 amino acids. The CDR3 nucleotides read TGTGCCAGCAGGCCCACAGGGGAGCGCTATGGCTACACCTTC. This codes for CASRPTGERYGYTF.

The chain combines TRBV24-1 with TRBJ2-1; no firm D call. CDR3 length: 14 residues. Between the trimmed V and J ends, which lost 2 bases and 9 bases, there was a span of 13 bases. Per the germline V gene, CDR1 is KGHDR and CDR2 is SFDVKD. CDR3: CATSDSPSWGEQFF. CDR3 DNA sequence: TGTGCCACCAGTGATTCTCCCTCATGGGGTGAGCAGTTCTTC.

The chain couples TRBV6-5 to TRBJ1-2, with TRBD1 as a possible D gene (5 bases). The ends were cut back, 2 bases at V and 6 bases at J, with 10 bases in the middle. Germline V CDR1 and CDR2: MNHEY, SVGAGI. The CDR3 covers 13 residues. CDR3 protein: CASSYQGLDGYTF. The CDR3 DNA is TGTGCCAGCAGTTACCAGGGCCTGGATGGCTACACCTTC.

V and J are TRBV11-2 and TRBJ2-7; TRBD2 matches at 8 bases. With V trimmed by 2 bases and J by 4 bases, 4 bases remained unmatched. This CDR3 contains 14 residues. Germline CDR1 is SGHAT and CDR2 is FQNNGV. CDR3 protein: CASSLNGGRYEQYF. CDR3 nucleotides: TGTGCCAGCAGCTTAAACGGCGGGAGGTACGAGCAGTACTTC.

The J gene is TRBJ1-1, the V gene TRBV5-5, with 8 positions matching TRBD1. J was trimmed by 8 bases and V by 4 bases; bases with no gene match: 13. This CDR3 is built from 15 residues. Germline V gene lookup returns CDR1 SGHKS and CDR2 YYEKEE (reference sequence). The CDR3 coding sequence is TGTGCCAGCAGCCTCCCGGGAGGGGACAGGAGCGAAGCTTTCTTT. This translates into CASSLPGGDRSEAFF.

The V and J genes are TRBV7-9 and TRBJ1-2; D perhaps matches TRBD1 (5 bases). Germline CDR1 and CDR2: SEHNR and FQNEAQ (reference sequence). This CDR3 region has 16 residues. V lost 0 bases, J lost 6 bases, and 17 bases lay in between. CDR3 region: CASSLAAPQGLNGYTF. CDR3 sequence (DNA): TGTGCCAGCAGCTTAGCCGCCCCGCAGGGCTTGAATGGCTACACCTTC.

The chain combines TRBV7-3 with TRBJ2-6; D may be TRBD1 (6 bases). The length of the CDR3 is 17 residues. V shed 5 bases and J shed 4 bases, with 18 bases lying between them. CDR1 and CDR2 from the germline V gene are SGHTA and FQGTGA. The CDR3 DNA reads TGTGCCAGCAGCCCGCTGACAGGACAAGCAGGGGCCAACGTCCTGACTTTC. It encodes CASSPLTGQAGANVLTF.

This chain joins TRBV5-1 and TRBJ2-3; 13 positions agree with TRBD2. Losses at the gene ends were 6 bases for V and 2 bases for J; bases not matched to a gene: 3. Germline values: CDR1 SGHRS, CDR2 YFSETQ. The CDR3 has 15 amino acids. The CDR3 DNA reads TGCGCCAGCACACTAGCGGGGGGGCCCACAGATACGCAGTATTTT. Its translation is CASTLAGGPTDTQYF.